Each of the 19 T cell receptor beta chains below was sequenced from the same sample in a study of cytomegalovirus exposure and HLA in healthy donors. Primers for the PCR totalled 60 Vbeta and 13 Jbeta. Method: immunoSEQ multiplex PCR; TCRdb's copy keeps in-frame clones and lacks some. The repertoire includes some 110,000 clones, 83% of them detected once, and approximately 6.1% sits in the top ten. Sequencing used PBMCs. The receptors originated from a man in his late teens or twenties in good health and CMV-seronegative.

CDR3 protein: CASSPLANEQYF. The DNA for the CDR3 is TGTGCCAGCAGCCCTCTAGCGAACGAGCAGTACTTC. The V gene is TRBV6-5, the J gene TRBJ2-7; a weak D match, TRBD2 (6 bases). The CDR3 consists of 12 residues. Trimming took off 6 bases at V and 5 bases at J, with 11 bases between the two ends. CDR1 is MNHEY and CDR2 is SVGAGI in the germline V gene.

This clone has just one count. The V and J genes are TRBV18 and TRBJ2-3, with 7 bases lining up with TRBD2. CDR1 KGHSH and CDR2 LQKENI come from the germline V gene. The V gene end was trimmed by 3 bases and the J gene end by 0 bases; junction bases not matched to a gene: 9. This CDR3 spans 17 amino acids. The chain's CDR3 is CASSPPRSGTSTDTQYF. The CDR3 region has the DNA TGTGCCAGCTCACCGCCTCGGAGCGGGACTAGCACAGATACGCAGTATTTT.

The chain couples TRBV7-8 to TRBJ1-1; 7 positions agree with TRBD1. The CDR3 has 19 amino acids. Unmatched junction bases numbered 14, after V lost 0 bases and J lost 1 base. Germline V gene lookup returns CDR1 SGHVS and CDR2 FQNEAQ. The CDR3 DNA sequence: TGTGCCAGCAGCTTAGCCCCCAAAGCTAGACAGGGAGGGAACACTGAAGCTTTCTTT. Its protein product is CASSLAPKARQGGNTEAFF.

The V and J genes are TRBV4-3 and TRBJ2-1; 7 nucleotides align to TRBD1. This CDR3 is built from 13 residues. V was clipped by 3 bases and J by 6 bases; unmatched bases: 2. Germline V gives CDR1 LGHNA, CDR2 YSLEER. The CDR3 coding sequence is TGCGCCAGCAGCCAGGACAGGTCCAATGAGCAGTTCTTC. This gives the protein CASSQDRSNEQFF.

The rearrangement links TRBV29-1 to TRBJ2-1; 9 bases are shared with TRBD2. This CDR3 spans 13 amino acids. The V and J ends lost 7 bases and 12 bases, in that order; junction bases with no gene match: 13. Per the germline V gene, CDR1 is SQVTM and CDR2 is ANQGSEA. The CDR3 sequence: CSAAGGTASRQFF. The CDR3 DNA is TGCAGCGCGGCGGGAGGGACAGCGAGTCGGCAGTTCTTC.

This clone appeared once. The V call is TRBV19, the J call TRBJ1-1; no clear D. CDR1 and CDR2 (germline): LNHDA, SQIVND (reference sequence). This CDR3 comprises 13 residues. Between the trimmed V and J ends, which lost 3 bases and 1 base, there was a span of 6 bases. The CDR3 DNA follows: TGTGCCAGTAGTATGAGGAGGAACACTGAAGCTTTCTTT. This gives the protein CASSMRRNTEAFF. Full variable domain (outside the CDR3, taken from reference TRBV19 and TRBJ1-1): DGGITQSPKYLFRKEGQNVTLSCEQNLNHDAMYWYRQDPGQGLRLIYYSQIVNDFQKGDIAEGYSVSREKKESFPLTVTSAQKNPTAFYLCASSMRRNTEAFFGQGTRLTVV.

The CDR3 reads CASSYSTGGYEQYF. As DNA, the CDR3 is TGTGCCAGCAGTTACTCGACAGGGGGCTACGAGCAGTACTTC. The chain employs TRBV6-5 and TRBJ2-7; 9 bases line up with TRBD1. Germline CDR1 is MNHEY and CDR2 is SVGAGI. V lost 0 bases to trimming and J lost 3 bases; unmatched junction nucleotides: 0. The CDR3 extends over 14 amino acids.

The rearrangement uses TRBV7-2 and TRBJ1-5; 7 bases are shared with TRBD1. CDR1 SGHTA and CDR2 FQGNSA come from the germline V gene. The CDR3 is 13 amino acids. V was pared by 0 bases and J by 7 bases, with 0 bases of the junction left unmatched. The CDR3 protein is CASSLAGGQPQHF. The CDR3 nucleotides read TGTGCCAGCAGCTTAGCAGGGGGCCAGCCCCAGCATTTT.

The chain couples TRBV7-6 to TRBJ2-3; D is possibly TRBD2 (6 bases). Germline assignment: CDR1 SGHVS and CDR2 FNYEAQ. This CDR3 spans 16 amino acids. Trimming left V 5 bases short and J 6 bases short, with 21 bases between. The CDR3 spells CASSRPGGVNEDTQYF. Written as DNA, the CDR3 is TGTGCCAGCAGCCGCCCTGGCGGGGTTAATGAGGATACGCAGTATTTT.

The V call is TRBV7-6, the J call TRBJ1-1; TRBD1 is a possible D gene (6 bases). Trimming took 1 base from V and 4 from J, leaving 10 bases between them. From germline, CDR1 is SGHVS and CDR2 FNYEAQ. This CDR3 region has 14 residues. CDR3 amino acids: CASSLGTVFTEAFF. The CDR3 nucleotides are TGTGCCAGCAGCTTAGGGACAGTTTTCACTGAAGCTTTCTTT.

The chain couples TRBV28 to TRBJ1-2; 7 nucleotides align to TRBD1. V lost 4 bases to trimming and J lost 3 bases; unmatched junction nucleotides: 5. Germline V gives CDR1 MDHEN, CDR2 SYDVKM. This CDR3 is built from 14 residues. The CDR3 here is CASSSQGGDYGYTF. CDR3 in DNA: TGTGCCAGCAGTTCCCAGGGGGGTGACTATGGCTACACCTTC.

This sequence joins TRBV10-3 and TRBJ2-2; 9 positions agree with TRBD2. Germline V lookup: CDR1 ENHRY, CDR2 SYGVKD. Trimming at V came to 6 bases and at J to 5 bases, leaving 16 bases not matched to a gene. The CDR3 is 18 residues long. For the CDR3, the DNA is TGTGCCATCAGCGAGGGAGTAGCGGGAGCGGGGGGTACCGGGGAGCTGTTTTTT. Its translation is CAISEGVAGAGGTGELFF.

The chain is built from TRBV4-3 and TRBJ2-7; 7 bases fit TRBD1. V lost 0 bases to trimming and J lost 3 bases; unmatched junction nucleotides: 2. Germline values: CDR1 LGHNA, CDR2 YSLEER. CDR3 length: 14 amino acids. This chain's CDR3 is CASSQDWDSYEQYF. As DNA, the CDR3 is TGCGCCAGCAGCCAAGATTGGGACAGCTACGAGCAGTACTTC.

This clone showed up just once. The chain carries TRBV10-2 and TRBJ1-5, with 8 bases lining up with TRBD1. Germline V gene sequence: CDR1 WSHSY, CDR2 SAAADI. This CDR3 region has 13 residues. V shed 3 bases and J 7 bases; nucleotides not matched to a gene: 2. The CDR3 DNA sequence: TGCGCCAGCAGTGAACAGGGGGAACAGCCCCAGCATTTT. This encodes CASSEQGEQPQHF.

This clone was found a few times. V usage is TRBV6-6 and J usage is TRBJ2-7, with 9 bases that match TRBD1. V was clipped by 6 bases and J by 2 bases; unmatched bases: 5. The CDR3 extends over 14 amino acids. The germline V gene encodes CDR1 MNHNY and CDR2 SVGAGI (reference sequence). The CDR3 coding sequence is TGTGCCAGCAGCCCCGACAGGGGGACCTACGAGCAGTACTTC. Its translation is CASSPDRGTYEQYF.

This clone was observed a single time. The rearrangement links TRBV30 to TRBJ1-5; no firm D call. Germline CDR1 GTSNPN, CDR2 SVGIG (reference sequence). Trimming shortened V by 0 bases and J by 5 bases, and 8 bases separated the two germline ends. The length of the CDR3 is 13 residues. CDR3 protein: CAWSVGGDQPQHF. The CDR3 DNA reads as TGTGCCTGGAGTGTCGGAGGAGATCAGCCCCAGCATTTT.

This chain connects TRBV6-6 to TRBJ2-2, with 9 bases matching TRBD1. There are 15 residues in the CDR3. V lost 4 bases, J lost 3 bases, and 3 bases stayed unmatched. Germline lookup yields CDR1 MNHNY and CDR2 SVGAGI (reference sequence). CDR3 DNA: TGTGCCAGCAGTTTCGGGACAGGGCACACCGGGGAGCTGTTTTTT. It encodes CASSFGTGHTGELFF.

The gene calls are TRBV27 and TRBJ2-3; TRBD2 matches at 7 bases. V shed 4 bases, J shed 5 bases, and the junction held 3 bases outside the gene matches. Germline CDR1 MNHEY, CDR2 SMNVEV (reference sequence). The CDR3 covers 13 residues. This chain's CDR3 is CASSYPSGDTQYF. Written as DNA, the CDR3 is TGTGCCAGCAGTTACCCTAGCGGAGATACGCAGTATTTT.

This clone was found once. The CDR3 reads CASSMPPHPGQGDYGYTF. CDR3 nucleotides: TGTGCCAGTAGTATGCCCCCACATCCGGGACAGGGCGACTATGGCTACACCTTC. The rearrangement joins TRBV19 to TRBJ1-2; 9 bases align to TRBD1. The V gene end was trimmed by 3 bases and the J gene end by 3 bases; junction bases not matched to a gene: 14. CDR1 is LNHDA and CDR2 is SQIVND in the germline V gene (reference sequence). This CDR3 comprises 18 residues. Supplemented by reference TRBV19 and TRBJ1-2, the full variable domain reads DGGITQSPKYLFRKEGQNVTLSCEQNLNHDAMYWYRQDPGQGLRLIYYSQIVNDFQKGDIAEGYSVSREKKESFPLTVTSAQKNPTAFYLCASSMPPHPGQGDYGYTFGSGTRLTVV.